The 10 T cell receptor beta chains below all came from one sample that was sequenced in a study of cytomegalovirus exposure and HLA in healthy donors. Primers included in the PCR were 60 Vbeta and 13 Jbeta primers. Using immunoSEQ multiplex PCR, the repertoire was profiled, and TCRdb retains in-frame clones only, with some absent. The specimen's table records about 53,000 clones. The sequenced sample consisted of PBMCs. Every receptor here comes from a young woman in good health and CMV-seronegative.

The V gene is TRBV13, the J gene TRBJ2-3; 7 positions match TRBD2. Germline values: CDR1 PRHDT, CDR2 FYEKMQ (reference sequence). CDR3 length equals 15 residues. V shed 4 bases, J shed 2 bases, and the junction held 6 bases outside the gene matches. CDR3 sequence: CASSSLLANTDTQYF. The CDR3 coding sequence is TGTGCCAGCAGCTCCCTACTAGCGAACACAGATACGCAGTATTTT.

V gene TRBV7-9 combines with J gene TRBJ1-1, with D uncertain. Trimming left V 6 bases short and J 1 base short, with 9 bases between. This CDR3 region has 13 residues. Germline assignment: CDR1 SEHNR and CDR2 FQNEAQ (reference sequence). The CDR3 DNA reads TGTGCCAGCAGAGTAGCAGCGAACACTGAAGCTTTCTTT. Residues: CASRVAANTEAFF.

V is TRBV18 and J is TRBJ2-7; TRBD2 might be the D (6 bases). CDR3 size: 12 residues. Trimming pared 6 bases from V and 3 bases from J, leaving 9 bases between. CDR1 KGHSH and CDR2 LQKENI come from the germline V gene. CDR3: CASSPGGYEQYF. Written as DNA, the CDR3 is TGTGCCAGCTCTCCCGGGGGCTACGAGCAGTACTTC.

This sequence joins TRBV28 and TRBJ2-5; D is uncertain. V was cut by 2 bases and J by 2 bases, with 6 bases left in between. The CDR3 spans 13 residues. CDR1 is MDHEN and CDR2 is SYDVKM in the germline V gene. The CDR3 loop reads CASSLRLQETQYF. DNA of the CDR3: TGTGCCAGCAGTTTACGTCTTCAAGAGACCCAGTACTTC.

The chain joins TRBV5-1 to TRBJ2-7; TRBD2 might be the D (7 bases). Trimming took off 4 bases at V and 5 bases at J, with 16 bases between the two ends. The CDR3 consists of 14 residues. Germline CDR1 SGHRS, CDR2 YFSETQ. The CDR3 DNA reads as TGCGCCAGCAGCCTGACAGCGGGACAACACGAGCAGTACTTC. It specifies CASSLTAGQHEQYF.

The gene calls are TRBV5-1 and TRBJ2-3, with D tentatively TRBD1 (6 bases). This CDR3 region has 14 residues. The germline CDR1 and CDR2 sequences are SGHRS and YFSETQ. V shed 4 bases and J shed 2 bases, with 11 bases lying between them. The CDR3 bases are TGCGCCAGCAGCGGCACAGGGACCACAGATACGCAGTATTTT. Protein product: CASSGTGTTDTQYF.

J is TRBJ2-3 and V is TRBV5-4; 9 positions agree with TRBD2. The CDR3 has 16 amino acids. With V trimmed by 3 bases and J by 6 bases, 11 bases remained unmatched. Germline V gene sequence: CDR1 SGHNT, CDR2 YYREEE (reference sequence). The CDR3 DNA follows: TGTGCCAGCAGCTCCCCGAGTAGCGGGGGAGAGGATACGCAGTATTTT. Translation gives CASSSPSSGGEDTQYF. The full variable domain, in which reference TRBV5-4 and TRBJ2-3 provide the parts outside the CDR3, is ETGVTQSPTHLIKTRGQQVTLRCSSQSGHNTVSWYQQALGQGPQFIFQYYREEENGRGNFPPRFSGLQFPNYSSELNVNALELDDSALYLCASSSPSSGGEDTQYFGPGTRLTVL.

This rearrangement joins TRBV5-1 to TRBJ2-7; 11 bases line up with TRBD2. V trimming: 4 bases; J trimming: 0 bases; junction bases outside the gene matches: 3. The CDR3 is 15 amino acids. The germline gives CDR1 SGHRS, CDR2 YFSETQ. The CDR3 DNA reads as TGCGCCAGCAGCGCACTAGCGGGAGCCTCCTACGAGCAGTACTTC. Its translation: CASSALAGASYEQYF. Combining the CDR3 with reference TRBV5-1 and TRBJ2-7 gives the whole variable domain KAGVTQTPRYLIKTRGQQVTLSCSPISGHRSVSWYQQTPGQGLQFLFEYFSETQRNKGNFPGRFSGRQFSNSRSEMNVSTLELGDSALYLCASSALAGASYEQYFGPGTRLTVT.

The V and J genes are TRBV6-1 and TRBJ2-3; 7 nucleotides agree with TRBD1. CDR1 and CDR2 (germline): MNHNS, SASEGT. This CDR3 contains 15 residues. With V trimmed by 5 bases and J by 4 bases, 9 bases remained unmatched. The CDR3 region is CASSTQGFQSDTQYF. DNA for the CDR3: TGTGCCAGCAGTACACAGGGGTTTCAGTCAGATACGCAGTATTTT.

Comments on this clone: The sample has other DNA sequences that encode this CDR3 too. The chain carries TRBV5-1 and TRBJ1-6; 7 nucleotides match TRBD1. Germline CDR1 SGHRS, CDR2 YFSETQ. The J segment lost 7 bases and the V segment lost 3 bases, leaving 7 bases of the junction unmatched. The CDR3 totals 15 residues. In nucleotides, the CDR3 is TGCGCCAGCAGCTGGTCTACAGGGGAAAATTCACCCCTCCACTTT. It specifies CASSWSTGENSPLHF.